The present entry profiles one T cell receptor beta chain with its context. Method: immunoSEQ multiplex PCR; TCRdb's copy keeps in-frame clones and lacks some. The table lists about 130,000 clones, roughly nine tenths of them singletons, with 9.5% in the top ten. The data were taken from a study of T cell responses to AZD1222 COVID-19 vaccine. This CDR3 has 14 amino acids. Germline trimming cut 5 bases from V and 5 bases from J; bases unmatched to any gene: 3. Germline values: CDR1 SEHNR, CDR2 FQNEAQ (reference sequence). Sequencing used peripheral blood, obtained 28 days after the second AZD1222 dose. This clonotype originated in an adult who received the AZD1222 COVID-19 vaccine. The V and J genes are TRBV7-9 and TRBJ2-7; 13 bases match TRBD2. The CDR3 is CASSPGTSGNEQYF. CDR3 nucleotide sequence: TGTGCCAGCAGCCCCGGGACTAGCGGGAACGAGCAGTACTTC.